The TCR beta chain described here comes from a study of T cell repertoires in cytomegalovirus infection. The V segment lost 3 bases and the J segment 3 bases; nucleotides outside the gene matches: 7. Germline V CDR1 and CDR2: MNHNY, SVGAGI (reference sequence). The length of the CDR3 is 16 residues. TCRdb recomputed calls from the reads with MiXCR, one row per CDR3 protein. Of 900,000 to 950,000 distinct CDR3 sequences listed, 25% to 40% are singletons. Notes on this clonotype: Its target is not known.

The chain recombines TRBV6-6 with TRBJ2-2; 7 positions match TRBD2. Sequences were derived from cultured CD8+ T cells from PBMCs, sampled from culture after CMV antigen stimulation. The source of this sequence is a human donor in good health (CMV status not recorded). Some clones in this sample may be carry-over from other donors' samples. The CDR3 region has the DNA TGTGCCAGCAGTTATTCCGGGCTAGCGGACACCGGGGAGCTGTTTTTT. Protein sequence: CASSYSGLADTGELFF.